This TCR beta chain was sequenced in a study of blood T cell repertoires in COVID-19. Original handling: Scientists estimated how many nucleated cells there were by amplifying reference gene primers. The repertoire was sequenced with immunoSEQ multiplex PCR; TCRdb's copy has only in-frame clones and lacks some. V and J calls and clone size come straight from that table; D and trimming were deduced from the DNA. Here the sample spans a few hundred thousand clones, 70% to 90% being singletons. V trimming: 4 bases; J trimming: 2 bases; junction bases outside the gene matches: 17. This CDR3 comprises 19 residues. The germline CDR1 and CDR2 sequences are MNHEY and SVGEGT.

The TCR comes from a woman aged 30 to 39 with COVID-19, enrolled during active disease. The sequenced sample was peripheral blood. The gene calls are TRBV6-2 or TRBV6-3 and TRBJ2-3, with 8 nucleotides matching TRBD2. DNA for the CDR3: TGTGCCAGCAGTTTTCCCCTTACAGCGGGAGAACAGAACACAGATACGCAGTATTTT. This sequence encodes CASSFPLTAGEQNTDTQYF.